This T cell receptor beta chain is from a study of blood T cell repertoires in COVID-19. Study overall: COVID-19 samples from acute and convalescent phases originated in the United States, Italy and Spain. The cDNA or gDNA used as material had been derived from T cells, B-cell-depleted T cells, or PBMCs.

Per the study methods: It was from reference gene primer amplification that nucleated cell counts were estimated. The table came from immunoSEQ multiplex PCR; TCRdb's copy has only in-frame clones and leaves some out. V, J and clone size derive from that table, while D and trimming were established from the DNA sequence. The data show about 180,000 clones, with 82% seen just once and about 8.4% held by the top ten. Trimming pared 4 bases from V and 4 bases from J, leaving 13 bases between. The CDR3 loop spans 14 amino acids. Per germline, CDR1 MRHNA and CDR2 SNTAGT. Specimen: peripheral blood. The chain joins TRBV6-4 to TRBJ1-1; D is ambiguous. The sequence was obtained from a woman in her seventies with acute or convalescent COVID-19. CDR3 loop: CASSVPGFGTEAFF. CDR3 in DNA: TGTGCCAGCAGTGTTCCGGGGTTCGGCACTGAAGCTTTCTTT.